The 4 T cell receptor beta chains in this list originate from one sample, sequenced in a study of T-cell reconstitution after alpha-beta-depleted transplantation in children (dated by TCRdb to the mid-2010s). Preparation of the library involved PCR. Sequencer: Illumina HiSeq 2500. TCR library preparation used molecular barcoding, with unique molecular identifiers applied to normalize quantification of the TCRbeta repertoire. Using fastp trimming at Q25 and MiXCR clonotype assembly, TCRdb reanalyzed the public sequencing data and kept in-frame beta chains. Each entry is one CDR3 protein sequence, shown with its most common DNA and genes. The sample table contains about 580,000 distinct CDR3 sequences; only one count was recorded for about 23% of them. The ten largest make up roughly 14% of the sample. Explained via the paper, the treatment or condition label denotes: allogeneic hematopoietic cell transplantation with graft depleted of TCRalphabeta T cells and CD19 B cells.

The sample here was PBMCs, mostly from graft donor cells, taken 360 days after TCRalphabeta/CD19-depleted stem cell transplant. The receptors stem from a boy younger than two who had a stem cell transplant for acute myeloid leukemia, so the T cells may come from the graft donor.

This clonotype was seen many times. DNA for the CDR3: TGCGCCAGCAGCTTGGAGGTAGCGGGAAGCACAGATACGCAGTATTTT. This translates into CASSLEVAGSTDTQYF. The rearrangement joins TRBV5-1 to TRBJ2-3, with 8 positions matching TRBD2. CDR3 length: 16 amino acids. Germline CDR1 reads SGHRS; CDR2 reads YFSETQ. J was trimmed by 0 bases and V by 0 bases; bases with no gene match: 3.

This clonotype showed up many times. The CDR3 nucleotides are TGCAGTGCTAGAGTGTCCTGGACGTCCAGCTCTACATTCTACAATGAGCAGTTCTTC. Translation: CSARVSWTSSSTFYNEQFF. The chain couples TRBV20-1 to TRBJ2-1; no clear D gene. The CDR3 is made up of 19 amino acids. Trimming took off 1 base at V and 3 bases at J, with 25 bases between the two ends. The germline gives CDR1 DFQATT, CDR2 SNEGSKA (reference sequence).

This clonotype was counted at least ten times. The J gene is TRBJ2-1, the V gene TRBV20-1; D may be TRBD2 (6 bases). CDR1 is DFQATT and CDR2 is SNEGSKA in the germline V gene (reference sequence). The CDR3 has 14 residues. V lost 2 bases to trimming and J lost 3 bases, with 11 bases between them. CDR3 nucleotide sequence: TGCAGTGCTAGAATCGGGACTGGCTACAATGAGCAGTTCTTC. As protein: CSARIGTGYNEQFF.

There are a few counts of this clonotype. J is TRBJ2-1 and V is TRBV7-8, with TRBD2 identical over 15 bases. This CDR3 is 19 amino acids long. Losses at the gene ends were 4 bases for V and 0 bases for J; bases not matched to a gene: 7. CDR1 and CDR2 (germline): SGHVS, FQNEAQ. For the CDR3, the DNA is TGTGCCAGCAGCTCCCGGACTAGCGGGGGGGGCAGCTCCTACAATGAGCAGTTCTTC. This encodes CASSSRTSGGGSSYNEQFF.